The next 28 T cell receptor beta chains were all read from a single sample in a study of T cell responses to AZD1222 COVID-19 vaccine (dated by TCRdb to about 2021). Receptor amplification or capture employed the immunoSEQ multiplex PCR assay. Not all clones reach the TCRdb copy of this immuneACCESS table, which keeps in-frame sequences only. Checked studies attribute under half of the gap to unresolved V genes and leave the rest unexplained. For this sample the table gives roughly 100,000 clones, of which 90% were detected only once. The top ten constitute 7% to 9% of the sample. This specimen's time point label, per the study, means: about 28 days (+/-7) after the second vaccine dose. The material was peripheral blood, obtained 28 days after the second AZD1222 dose. Every receptor here comes from an adult who received the AZD1222 COVID-19 vaccine.

This clone has only a few counts. The rearrangement links TRBV29-1 to TRBJ1-1; D gene uncertain. V dropped 4 bases and J dropped 0 bases, with 9 bases sitting between them. The CDR3 loop spans 13 amino acids. Germline assignment: CDR1 SQVTM and CDR2 ANQGSEA. This CDR3 is CSVVGRLNTEAFF. The CDR3 DNA sequence: TGCAGCGTTGTAGGGAGATTGAACACTGAAGCTTTCTTT.

This clone was counted a single time. The chain couples TRBV10-3 to TRBJ1-5; D is uncertain. V was trimmed by 6 bases and J by 0 bases, leaving 6 bases between them. The CDR3 totals 13 residues. CDR1 and CDR2 from the germline V gene are ENHRY and SYGVKD. This chain's CDR3 is CAIRGDSNQPQHF. CDR3 nucleotides: TGTGCCATCAGGGGAGATAGCAATCAGCCCCAGCATTTT.

This chain links TRBV5-6 with TRBJ1-1; no clear D gene. This CDR3 comprises 12 residues. Germline assignment: CDR1 SGHDT and CDR2 YYEEEE. V gave up 4 bases and J gave up 11 bases, with 15 bases separating them. CDR3 coding DNA: TGTGCCAGCAGCAGGAATCTGGGCATGGCTTTCTTT. Its protein is CASSRNLGMAFF.

This clone was seen just once. The CDR3 here is CASSLVQGANEKLFF. The CDR3 coding sequence is TGTGCCAGCAGTTTAGTGCAGGGGGCTAATGAAAAACTGTTTTTT. The V gene is TRBV28, the J gene TRBJ1-4; 7 bases are a match to TRBD1. Germline CDR1 and CDR2: MDHEN and SYDVKM. The trim removed 2 bases at V and 3 bases at J, leaving 3 bases unmatched. There are 15 residues in the CDR3.

The V and J genes are TRBV5-4 and TRBJ1-4; weak D call: TRBD1 (6 bases). The CDR3 runs 14 residues. Trimming took 2 bases from V and 8 from J, leaving 13 bases between them. In germline, CDR1 is SGHNT, CDR2 YYREEE (reference sequence). CDR3 residues: CASSFGGIGEKLFF. CDR3 in DNA: TGTGCCAGCAGCTTCGGGGGCATAGGGGAAAAACTGTTTTTT. The entire variable domain, with the rest obtained from reference TRBV5-4 and TRBJ1-4, is as follows: ETGVTQSPTHLIKTRGQQVTLRCSSQSGHNTVSWYQQALGQGPQFIFQYYREEENGRGNFPPRFSGLQFPNYSSELNVNALELDDSALYLCASSFGGIGEKLFFGSGTQLSVL.

This clone was recorded once. The CDR3 DNA is TGTGCCAGCAGCCCCCTCCCGGGGCTAAATTCACCCCTCCACTTT. Its translation is CASSPLPGLNSPLHF. V and J are TRBV7-6 and TRBJ1-6, with D tentatively TRBD1 (5 bases). This CDR3 has 15 residues. Trimming shortened V by 5 bases and J by 7 bases, and 15 bases separated the two germline ends. The germline V gene encodes CDR1 SGHVS and CDR2 FNYEAQ.

The V gene is TRBV6-5, the J gene TRBJ2-3; D not resolved. CDR1 MNHEY and CDR2 SVGAGI come from the germline V gene. Trimming removed 6 bases at V and 5 bases at J, with 12 bases between. The CDR3 spans 13 residues. DNA for the CDR3: TGTGCCAGCAGCCTAGTAGTTGGAGATACGCAGTATTTT. Its protein product is CASSLVVGDTQYF.

The rearrangement joins TRBV27 to TRBJ2-7; no reliable D call. The V end was cut by 4 bases, the J end by 5 bases, with 18 bases between. Germline V gives CDR1 MNHEY, CDR2 SMNVEV (reference sequence). The CDR3 contains 15 residues. CDR3 coding DNA: TGTGCCAGCAGTTCGTCCCCCCTATCGACCGACGAGCAGTACTTC. It translates to CASSSSPLSTDEQYF.

This clone was seen a single time. The V gene is TRBV7-2, the J gene TRBJ1-2; D is ambiguous. This CDR3 is 13 amino acids long. The germline V gene encodes CDR1 SGHTA and CDR2 FQGNSA. The V and J ends lost 1 base and 8 bases respectively, with 11 bases between them. The CDR3 spells CASSLDRLGGYTF. In DNA, the CDR3 is TGTGCCAGCAGCTTAGATCGTTTAGGGGGCTACACCTTC.

This chain uses TRBV6-5 with TRBJ1-2; the match to TRBD1 covers 7 bases. Germline trimming cut 3 bases from V and 8 bases from J; bases unmatched to any gene: 12. In germline, CDR1 is MNHEY, CDR2 SVGAGI. The CDR3 spans 15 residues. The CDR3 DNA reads TGTGCCAGCAGTTATGACAGGGTAACTCTGAGAGGCTACACCTTC. Its translation is CASSYDRVTLRGYTF.

The rearrangement links TRBV5-1 to TRBJ1-6, with 9 bases matching TRBD1. Per germline, CDR1 SGHRS and CDR2 YFSETQ. The CDR3 length is 14 residues. With 4 bases clipped from V and 15 bases from J, the junction kept 11 bases outside the gene matches. The CDR3 sequence: CASSPGQGHNHLHF. The CDR3 DNA reads as TGCGCCAGCAGCCCGGGACAGGGCCACAACCACCTCCACTTT.

This clone was detected only once. This chain uses TRBV6-2 or TRBV6-3 with TRBJ1-2; D remains unclear. This CDR3 comprises 13 residues. Germline V gene sequence: CDR1 MNHEY, CDR2 SVGEGT. V was clipped by 3 bases and J by 3 bases, with 8 bases between them. The CDR3 spells CASSYREDYGYTF. The CDR3 DNA sequence: TGTGCCAGCAGTTATCGGGAGGACTATGGCTACACCTTC.

This chain connects TRBV12-3 or TRBV12-4 to TRBJ2-1; D ambiguous. The V end lost 5 bases, the J end lost 10 bases, and 9 bases lay between the germline ends. This CDR3 region has 11 residues. The DNA of the CDR3 is TGTGCCAGCAGTGACCAGTGGGAGCAGTTCTTC. This sequence encodes CASSDQWEQFF.

The gene calls are TRBV7-3 and TRBJ1-2; D is ambiguous. The germline V gene has CDR1 SGHTA and CDR2 FQGTGA. The CDR3 has 13 amino acids. Deletions cut 6 bases from V and 4 bases from J, with 12 bases between. The CDR3 is CASRVHPSYGYTF. The CDR3 coding sequence is TGTGCCAGCAGGGTGCACCCGTCCTATGGCTACACCTTC.

This rearrangement joins TRBV12-3 or TRBV12-4 to TRBJ1-2; TRBD1 is a possible D gene (5 bases). V was pared by 6 bases and J by 5 bases, with 7 bases between. The CDR3 runs 11 residues. The CDR3 is CASSGGYGYTF. CDR3 DNA: TGTGCCAGCAGCGGGGGATATGGCTACACCTTC.

The genes are TRBV7-2 and TRBJ1-6; D gene uncertain. V lost 5 bases and J 6 bases, leaving 14 bases between the germline ends. This CDR3 contains 15 residues. Germline values: CDR1 SGHTA, CDR2 FQGNSA. The CDR3 bases are TGTGCCAGCAGCACCCGCCCCATTCCTAATTCACCCCTCCACTTT. Protein: CASSTRPIPNSPLHF.

CDR3 sequence reads: CASSLEQIRDTQYF. CDR3 DNA sequence: TGCGCCAGCAGCTTGGAACAGATTCGAGATACGCAGTATTTT. This chain links TRBV5-1 with TRBJ2-3; D remains unclear. Germline V gives CDR1 SGHRS, CDR2 YFSETQ. The V end lost 0 bases, the J end lost 5 bases, and 10 bases lay between the germline ends. CDR3 length: 14 residues.

The chain couples TRBV5-1 to TRBJ1-3; D ambiguous. CDR1 is SGHRS and CDR2 is YFSETQ in the germline V gene. The germline V and J ends were trimmed by 4 bases and 4 bases, with 18 bases remaining between them. CDR3 length: 16 residues. CDR3: CASSTQSTPVGNTIYF. The CDR3 region has the DNA TGCGCCAGCAGCACCCAAAGTACGCCGGTCGGAAACACCATATATTTT. Complete variable domain (other parts from reference TRBV5-1 and TRBJ1-3): KAGVTQTPRYLIKTRGQQVTLSCSPISGHRSVSWYQQTPGQGLQFLFEYFSETQRNKGNFPGRFSGRQFSNSRSEMNVSTLELGDSALYLCASSTQSTPVGNTIYFGEGSWLTVV.

The chain is built from TRBV29-1 and TRBJ1-6; 7 bases are a match to TRBD1. This CDR3 spans 13 amino acids. Germline V gene data show CDR1 as SQVTM and CDR2 as ANQGSEA. Trimming took 5 bases from V and 7 from J; bases not matched to a gene: 5. CDR3 DNA: TGCAGCGTTCGGGACAGCTGGAATTCACCCCTCCACTTT. Translation: CSVRDSWNSPLHF. The entire variable domain, with the rest obtained from reference TRBV29-1 and TRBJ1-6, is as follows: SAVISQKPSRDICQRGTSLTIQCQVDSQVTMMFWYRQQPGQSLTLIATANQGSEATYESGFVIDKFPISRPNLTFSTLTVSNMSPEDSSIYLCSVRDSWNSPLHFGNGTRLTVT.

This chain joins TRBV11-2 and TRBJ1-1, with a possible D match to TRBD1 (5 bases). Per the germline V gene, CDR1 is SGHAT and CDR2 is FQNNGV. The CDR3 is 17 amino acids. V was cut by 5 bases and J by 7 bases, with 26 bases left in between. The CDR3 sequence: CASSPYAPAWGSGEAFF. The CDR3 region has the DNA TGTGCCAGCAGCCCCTACGCCCCAGCTTGGGGGAGTGGTGAAGCTTTCTTT.

The rearrangement links TRBV2 to TRBJ2-7, with unresolved D. Germline CDR1 SNHLY, CDR2 FYNNEI. V shed 5 bases and J shed 4 bases, with 6 bases lying between them. The CDR3 runs 11 residues. The CDR3 spells CASSPPYEQYF. The CDR3 DNA is TGTGCCAGCAGTCCCCCTTACGAGCAGTACTTC.

V usage is TRBV29-1 and J usage is TRBJ1-2; D gene ambiguous. The germline V gene has CDR1 SQVTM and CDR2 ANQGSEA. The CDR3 is 9 residues long. V was shortened by 0 bases and J by 13 bases, with 6 bases between the two germline ends. This chain's CDR3 is CSVEDLSTF. The CDR3 region has the DNA TGCAGCGTTGAAGATCTTAGCACCTTC.

The count of this clone is one. This sequence joins TRBV19 and TRBJ1-4, with 7 nucleotides matching TRBD1. The trim removed 3 bases at V and 8 bases at J, leaving 6 bases unmatched. Germline CDR1 is LNHDA and CDR2 is SQIVND (reference sequence). The CDR3 covers 14 residues. CDR3 residues: CASSMVGGREKLFF. The CDR3 nucleotides read TGTGCCAGTAGTATGGTAGGGGGCAGAGAAAAACTGTTTTTT.

The gene calls are TRBV19 and TRBJ1-1; D is unclear. The germline V and J ends were trimmed by 3 bases and 4 bases, with 9 bases remaining between them. This CDR3 comprises 13 residues. Germline assignment: CDR1 LNHDA and CDR2 SQIVND (reference sequence). The CDR3 sequence is CASSIGLGTEAFF. For the CDR3, the DNA is TGTGCCAGTAGTATCGGACTGGGCACTGAAGCTTTCTTT.

V gene TRBV9 combines with J gene TRBJ2-5, with D hard to call. V shed 0 bases and J shed 5 bases, with 5 bases lying between them. This CDR3 contains 12 residues. Per the germline V gene, CDR1 is SGDLS and CDR2 is YYNGEE. CDR3 DNA sequence: TGTGCCAGCAGCGTAGGTGGGGAGACCCAGTACTTC. Translated: CASSVGGETQYF.

The chain employs TRBV3-1 (or the pseudogene TRBV3-2) and TRBJ2-7; no definite D call. V was cut by 6 bases and J by 5 bases, with 8 bases left in between. The germline V gene encodes CDR1 LGHDT and CDR2 YNNKEL (reference sequence). The CDR3 covers 11 residues. CDR3 protein: CASRVRDEQYF. The CDR3 nucleotides read TGTGCCAGCAGAGTAAGGGACGAGCAGTACTTC.

The table lists this clone with a count of one. The V call is TRBV7-3, the J call TRBJ2-5; D possibly corresponds to TRBD2 (6 bases). The CDR3 extends over 13 amino acids. CDR1 is SGHTA, CDR2 FQGTGA, per germline. V was trimmed by 4 bases and J by 5 bases, leaving 11 bases between them. CDR3 sequence reads: CASSWGGEETQYF. CDR3 bases: TGTGCCAGCAGCTGGGGCGGGGAGGAGACCCAGTACTTC.

The chain is built from TRBV2 and TRBJ1-5, with D uncertain. Trimming stripped 6 bases from V and 5 bases from J, with 26 bases between. CDR3 size: 18 residues. Germline loops: CDR1 SNHLY, CDR2 FYNNEI. The DNA for the CDR3 is TGTGCCAGCAGCCTACGGTTCGCCACGGGCTCGCGAGATCAGCCCCAGCATTTT. Its protein product is CASSLRFATGSRDQPQHF.